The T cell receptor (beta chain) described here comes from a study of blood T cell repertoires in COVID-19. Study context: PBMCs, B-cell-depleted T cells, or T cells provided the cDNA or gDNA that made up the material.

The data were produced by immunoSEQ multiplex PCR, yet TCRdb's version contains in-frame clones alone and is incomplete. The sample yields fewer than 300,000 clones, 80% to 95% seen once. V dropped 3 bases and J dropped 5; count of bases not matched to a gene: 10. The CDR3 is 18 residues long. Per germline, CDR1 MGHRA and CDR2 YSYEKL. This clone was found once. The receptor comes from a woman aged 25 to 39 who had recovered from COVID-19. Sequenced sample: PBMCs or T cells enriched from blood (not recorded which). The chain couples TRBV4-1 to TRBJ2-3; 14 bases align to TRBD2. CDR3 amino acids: CASSHSPGLAGVEDTQYF. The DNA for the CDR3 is TGCGCCAGCAGCCATTCGCCGGGACTAGCGGGAGTTGAAGATACGCAGTATTTT.